These 20 T cell receptor beta chains were all obtained from the same sample, sequenced in a study of blood T cell repertoires in COVID-19. The protocol was immunoSEQ multiplex PCR, while the TCRdb copy is restricted to in-frame clones and leaves out a portion. The sample consists of roughly 160,000 clones, 85% to 90% of them appearing once. The specimen was peripheral blood. The receptors were gathered from a man aged 55 to 70 with COVID-19, enrolled during active disease.

V usage is TRBV2 and J usage is TRBJ1-3; 8 bases are shared with TRBD1. Trimming cost V 7 bases and J 4 bases; bases outside gene matches: 9. The CDR3 extends over 15 amino acids. The germline V gene encodes CDR1 SNHLY and CDR2 FYNNEI. CDR3 loop: CASTFLDRGGNTIYF. The CDR3 region has the DNA TGTGCCAGCACGTTCCTAGACAGGGGAGGAAACACCATATATTTT.

This clone has just one count. The chain recombines TRBV7-9 with TRBJ1-4; the match to TRBD1 covers 7 bases. CDR3 length equals 15 residues. Trimming cost V 1 base and J 3 bases; bases outside gene matches: 2. Germline values: CDR1 SEHNR, CDR2 FQNEAQ (reference sequence). CDR3 sequence (DNA): TGTGCCAGCAGCTTAGGACAGGGCCCTAATGAAAAACTGTTTTTT. This translates into CASSLGQGPNEKLFF.

This sequence joins TRBV4-3 and TRBJ2-5; the match to TRBD2 covers 8 bases. The CDR3 loop spans 18 amino acids. The V gene's germline CDR1 is LGHNA and CDR2 YSLEER. The V segment lost 0 bases and the J segment 1 base; nucleotides outside the gene matches: 10. CDR3 region: CASSQELGDLAGQETQYF. The CDR3 nucleotides read TGCGCCAGCAGCCAAGAATTGGGTGACCTAGCGGGCCAAGAGACCCAGTACTTC.

This clone has just a few counts. The chain recombines TRBV7-2 with TRBJ1-1; TRBD1 matches 10 bases. From germline, CDR1 is SGHTA and CDR2 FQGNSA. V lost 4 bases to trimming and J lost 0 bases; unmatched junction nucleotides: 8. CDR3 length: 17 residues. The CDR3 here is CASSSSDRGRLNTEAFF. CDR3 in DNA: TGTGCCAGCAGCTCTAGCGACAGGGGGCGATTGAACACTGAAGCTTTCTTT.

In its sample, this clone was seen a few times. CDR3 protein: CASSASLTLGEQFF. CDR3 DNA: TGTGCCAGCAGCGCATCGCTCACCCTAGGTGAGCAGTTCTTC. The genes are TRBV7-3 and TRBJ2-1; D is unresolved. The V gene's germline CDR1 is SGHTA and CDR2 FQGTGA. The length of the CDR3 is 14 residues. Trimming took 5 bases from V and 9 from J, leaving 17 bases between them.

The genes are TRBV7-2 and TRBJ2-2; 7 nucleotides line up with TRBD2. Germline V gives CDR1 SGHTA, CDR2 FQGNSA. Losses at the gene ends were 8 bases for V and 3 bases for J; bases not matched to a gene: 6. The length of the CDR3 is 14 residues. The CDR3 here is CASGPGRHTGELFF. The CDR3 region has the DNA TGTGCCAGCGGACCCGGGAGGCACACCGGGGAGCTGTTTTTT.

The chain employs TRBV7-8 and TRBJ2-7; D is ambiguous. Per germline, CDR1 SGHVS and CDR2 FQNEAQ. CDR3 size: 16 residues. Trimming left V 0 bases short and J 1 base short, with 13 bases between. The CDR3 protein is CASSLAPSSHSYEQYF. The CDR3 DNA follows: TGTGCCAGCAGCTTAGCGCCTTCGTCACATTCCTACGAGCAGTACTTC.

The chain is built from TRBV9 and TRBJ2-7, with 8 positions matching TRBD1. Trimming cost V 3 bases and J 2 bases; bases outside gene matches: 7. The germline gives CDR1 SGDLS, CDR2 YYNGEE. The CDR3 spans 15 residues. The CDR3 protein is CASSASGTGPYEQYF. As DNA, the CDR3 is TGTGCCAGCAGCGCTTCCGGGACAGGACCCTACGAGCAGTACTTC.

This clone was seen just once. The chain has TRBV6-6 and TRBJ2-7; possibly TRBD1 for D (6 bases). Germline V lookup: CDR1 MNHNY, CDR2 SVGAGI (reference sequence). There are 13 residues in the CDR3. V gave up 2 bases and J gave up 3 bases, with 8 bases separating them. The chain's CDR3 is CASSYAGVYEQYF. The CDR3 DNA is TGTGCCAGCAGTTACGCAGGGGTCTACGAGCAGTACTTC.

V usage is TRBV6-6 and J usage is TRBJ2-7, with TRBD2 as a possible D gene (5 bases). The CDR3 is 16 residues long. Germline loops: CDR1 MNHNY, CDR2 SVGAGI (reference sequence). Trimming took 0 bases from V and 0 from J, leaving 12 bases between them. This CDR3 reads CASSYSSGNSSYEQYF. CDR3 DNA sequence: TGTGCCAGCAGTTACTCTTCGGGAAATAGCTCCTACGAGCAGTACTTC.

This sequence joins TRBV7-8 and TRBJ2-1; 10 positions agree with TRBD1. This CDR3 contains 16 residues. Germline V gene sequence: CDR1 SGHVS, CDR2 FQNEAQ. The V segment lost 4 bases and the J segment 7 bases; nucleotides outside the gene matches: 10. CDR3 sequence: CASSYVGTGVYNEQFF. CDR3 nucleotide sequence: TGTGCCAGCAGCTACGTAGGGACAGGGGTCTATAATGAGCAGTTCTTC.

This clone has a single count. The chain employs TRBV2 and TRBJ2-5; 8 bases agree with TRBD1. This CDR3 comprises 15 residues. CDR1 is SNHLY and CDR2 is FYNNEI in the germline V gene. V shed 4 bases and J 5 bases; nucleotides not matched to a gene: 9. In DNA form, the CDR3 reads TGTGCCAGCAGTGTAGGACAGGGTTTCGGGGAGACCCAGTACTTC. Translation: CASSVGQGFGETQYF.

J is TRBJ2-5 and V is TRBV28; D not resolved. Per germline, CDR1 MDHEN and CDR2 SYDVKM. V lost 7 bases to trimming and J lost 1 base, with 7 bases between them. The CDR3 sequence is 12 residues long. CDR3 sequence reads: CASNNGQETQYF. CDR3 in DNA: TGTGCCAGCAATAACGGCCAAGAGACCCAGTACTTC.

The chain has TRBV29-1 and TRBJ1-2, with 7 bases aligning to TRBD1. Trimming took 6 bases from V and 7 from J; bases not matched to a gene: 8. Germline-derived CDR1 and CDR2 are SQVTM and ANQGSEA. The CDR3 totals 12 residues. Written as DNA, the CDR3 is TGCAGCGTAGCCGAGGGGGCCTCTGGCTACACCTTC. Protein sequence: CSVAEGASGYTF.

The chain joins TRBV5-1 to TRBJ1-1; 8 positions agree with TRBD1. Per germline, CDR1 SGHRS and CDR2 YFSETQ. The V gene end was trimmed by 2 bases and the J gene end by 3 bases; junction bases not matched to a gene: 9. The CDR3 spans 16 residues. CDR3 region: CASSLDRGISDTEAFF. The CDR3 nucleotides are TGCGCCAGCAGCTTAGACAGGGGAATATCGGACACTGAAGCTTTCTTT.

The genes are TRBV11-2 and TRBJ1-1, with TRBD1 matching 8 bases. Germline-derived CDR1 and CDR2 are SGHAT and FQNNGV. With V trimmed by 4 bases and J by 4 bases, 5 bases remained unmatched. This CDR3 spans 14 amino acids. DNA of the CDR3: TGTGCCAGCAGCTCCAGGACAGGGAGCACTGAAGCTTTCTTT. Its protein product is CASSSRTGSTEAFF.

This chain uses TRBV4-3 with TRBJ2-3; 12 positions match TRBD2. V lost 0 bases and J lost 7; bases outside the gene matches: 5. Per germline, CDR1 LGHNA and CDR2 YSLEER. This CDR3 has 16 residues. The CDR3, as DNA: TGCGCCAGCAGCCAAGATATCCTAGCGGGGGGGAATACGCAGTATTTT. It yields the protein CASSQDILAGGNTQYF.

The genes are TRBV6-5 and TRBJ2-7; 8 nucleotides align to TRBD2. The germline V gene has CDR1 MNHEY and CDR2 SVGAGI. Trimming cost V 6 bases and J 0 bases; bases outside gene matches: 7. The CDR3 totals 15 residues. The CDR3 DNA reads as TGTGCCAGCAGCCCCCTTAGCGGGATCTCCTACGAGCAGTACTTC. This gives the protein CASSPLSGISYEQYF.

The chain joins TRBV7-2 to TRBJ2-7; TRBD1 might be the D (6 bases). The CDR3 length is 15 residues. Trimming shortened V by 2 bases and J by 1 base, and 12 bases separated the two germline ends. Germline V gene lookup returns CDR1 SGHTA and CDR2 FQGNSA. In nucleotides, the CDR3 is TGTGCCAGCAGCTTACCGGGGCAGGGGTCCTACGAGCAGTACTTC. Its protein is CASSLPGQGSYEQYF. Full variable domain (missing parts from reference TRBV7-2 and TRBJ2-7): GAGVSQSPSNKVTEKGKDVELRCDPISGHTALYWYRQSLGQGLEFLIYFQGNSAPDKSGLPSDRFSAERTGGSVSTLTIQRTQQEDSAVYLCASSLPGQGSYEQYFGPGTRLTVT.

A single count supports this clone. J is TRBJ2-2 and V is TRBV5-4; D remains unclear. The ends were cut back, 2 bases at V and 6 bases at J, with 8 bases in the middle. The germline V gene encodes CDR1 SGHNT and CDR2 YYREEE (reference sequence). The CDR3 contains 13 residues. CDR3 bases: TGTGCCAGCAGCTTCCCTACGGCCGGGGAGCTGTTTTTT. The encoded protein is CASSFPTAGELFF.